This TCR beta chain was observed in a study of T cells in Graves' hyperthyroidism and ophthalmopathy. This CDR3 is 15 amino acids long. Trimming took 5 bases from V and 5 from J; bases not matched to a gene: 12. Germline assignment: CDR1 DFQATT and CDR2 SNEGSKA (reference sequence). TCR beta CDR3 sequences were amplified from RNA transcripts. With the HTBI primer set, the TCR CDR3 went through a first round of RT-PCR. TCRdb processed the multiplex PCR reads anew with MiXCR; each CDR3 protein has one entry. The sample has around 600,000 distinct CDR3 sequences, approximately 42% seen once; the top ten hold roughly 7.2%.

This TCR derives from an adult man with Graves' disease, either hyperthyroidism or ophthalmopathy (not recorded which). Sequenced: peripheral blood or thyroid tissue (not recorded which). The chain combines TRBV20-1 with TRBJ1-5, with 7 positions matching TRBD1. The CDR3 DNA follows: TGCAGTGCTGGTGAACAGGGGCGCTCTTATCAGCCCCAGCATTTT. Translated: CSAGEQGRSYQPQHF.